Given below is one TCR beta chain in context. Its antigen remains undetermined. No base quality information exists; no much larger clone differs at one position. The donors were healthy, HIV-negative adults with no recently reported acute infections or vaccinations. All donors were Caucasian adults living in Nashville, Tennessee, USA. Magnetic negative selection was used to enrich CD4+ T cells, after which naive cells were positively selected on CD45RA and the negative fraction became the memory subset. Blood was obtained by leukapheresis, after which PBMCs were separated by Ficoll-Histopaque density gradient centrifugation and cryopreserved in liquid nitrogen vapor phase. Analytical flow cytometry was used to check the purity and quantity of every magnetically sorted T cell population. Each sorted fraction had its genomic DNA isolated and then quantified by UV absorbance on a Nanodrop 2000c. The data were obtained in a study of shared clonotypes between healthy human individuals (dated by TCRdb to 2018 to 2021). Background for the entire study: The cohort comprised a couple of women and a few men aged 18 to 49 years. Different laboratories and diverse techniques were used to prepare libraries and sequence TCR repertoires, to increase sequencing depth and limit assay-specific biases. Per donor, three plates each were used for CD4 naive and CD4 memory, two for CD8 naive, and one for CD8 memory. Per donor, leukapheresis produced somewhere between about 0.8 and 9 billion PBMCs. The study deeply sequenced blood TCR repertoires of about 5 healthy adults to estimate repertoire size and the extent of clonotype sharing between individuals.

V loses 0 bases of germline sequence and J loses 1 base, and the interval between the two ends is 13 bases. The CDR3 sequence holds 16 residues, the cysteine and phenylalanine included. Solely the CDR3 DNA is kept, with 48 bases framed from the first base. Based on the germline V gene, the CDR1 and CDR2 sequences are MNHEY and SVGAGI. Summary of the overall study and its limitations: Sampling was restricted to blood, and TCR repertoires in tissues likely differ from the TCR repertoires found in blood. When a handful of donors were compared, the shared fraction of clonotypes was 5% to 6.5% for naive CD4, around 4% for naive CD8, more than 2% for memory CD4, and about 0.36% for memory CD8. Rarefaction of sorted-subset datasets indicated incomplete sequencing despite the large sequencing depth. Naive subsets generally had larger estimated clonotype richness than memory subsets did. The small number of donors limited the genetic and exposure-history diversity represented. Clonotypes shared by all four sorted-subset donors showed higher generation probabilities than non-shared clonotypes. Pairwise subsampling led to the expectation that sequencing depth would affect the degree of clonotype sharing among donors.

Using the deep immunoSEQ assay, TCR CDR3 regions were amplified from genomic DNA by multiplex PCR. Extracted genomic DNA from each cell subset was distributed evenly across all wells of several immunoSEQ 96-well plates, and each plate was treated as a replicate. For sorted subsets, approximately 190 ng genomic DNA, equal to 25,000 to 35,000 T cell genomes, was loaded into each replicate PCR. The purified libraries were quantified using a Qubit 3.0 fluorometer, sized with a Bioanalyzer 2100, and then quantified again using the KAPA Library Quantification kit. Each immunoSEQ 96-well plate was sequenced on its own single-read 150-cycle Illumina NextSeq 550 flow cell. The authors' pipeline ran thus. Because the immunoSEQ output included only junctional sequences and no quality scores, the filtering could not be the same as the filtering used for full-length reads. Sequences were annotated with PyIR, a Python wrapper for IgBLAST v1.9, and V/J genes and CDR3 were assigned using IMGT germline references. Reads with weak V/J assignments (E-value above 1e-6), missing CDR3, stop codons, out-of-frame junctions, or ambiguous translated residues were removed. A V3J clonotype was defined by an identical inferred V gene, J gene, and CDR3 amino acid sequence. The percentage overlap between two repertoires was calculated by dividing the number of shared unique clonotypes by the size of the smaller repertoire. RTK rarefaction, the Chao1 estimator, and Recon v2.1 estimates of unobserved clonotypes were used to assess repertoire richness. Generation probabilities for all TCRbeta clonotypes obtained by the gDNA method from a handful of donors were computed using OLGA. What TCRdb holds here is the immuneACCESS table cut down to in-frame rearrangements. Part of the clones is not present; checked against another copy, under half of the missing clones reflect an unresolved V gene, and the others are unexplained. The V and J calls and clone size were taken over from that table, and D and trimming were inferred from the DNA. The sample data list some 1.5 million clones, and around 98% of these were observed just once. The ten largest clones take up roughly 0.4% of the sample.

The receptor was isolated from a man aged 25 to 40 in good health. Recombination joined TRBV6-5 with TRBJ2-7; TRBD2 is a possible D gene, resting on 5 matching bases. The sequenced sample consisted of naive CD4+ T cells sorted from blood. In light of the paper, this sample's cell subset or site label describes: CD45RA+ positively selected. The CDR3 loop reads CASSYSRLAGSYEQYF. The sequenced DNA: TGTGCCAGCAGTTACTCGCGTTTGGCGGGTTCCTACGAGCAGTACTTC.